This T cell receptor (beta chain) is drawn from a study of cytomegalovirus exposure and HLA in healthy donors. PCR primers comprised 60 Vbeta and 13 Jbeta primers. Assay: immunoSEQ multiplex PCR; the TCRdb copy retains only in-frame clones and omits some. The table lists roughly 130,000 clones, roughly four fifths of them singletons. For this clone: Its target is not known.

Findings and caveats of the study: TCR beta chains associated with HLA were, in a later analysis, more clonally expanded than equally common others. Compared with the roughly 700-donor mean, an Asian-associated ancestry cluster reportedly had fewer N-insertions, according to a later analysis. The likely explanation for a cluster of highly shared sequence variants was sequencing artifact. Presence/absence analyses treated sequencing depth as roughly uniform across donors.

This CDR3 contains 16 residues. Unmatched junction bases numbered 6, after V lost 4 bases and J lost 1 base. In germline, CDR1 is MNHNS, CDR2 SASEGT. Sequencing was performed on PBMCs. This TCR was sampled from a woman in her forties in good health and CMV-seropositive. This sequence joins TRBV6-1 and TRBJ1-5, with 8 positions matching TRBD1. This CDR3 reads CASSASTGESNQPQHF. Here the CDR3 DNA reads TGTGCCAGCAGTGCGTCGACAGGGGAGAGCAATCAGCCCCAGCATTTT.